A single sample is the source of the 30 T cell receptor beta chains below, sequenced in a study of CD8 T cells in ankylosing spondylitis. These receptors are not linked to any known antigen. TCRdb independently ran MiXCR on the 5' RACE reads; one entry per CDR3 protein. The table has roughly 700,000 distinct CDR3 sequences, roughly 19% seen once. Study-wide results and limits: In ankylosing spondylitis blood, a motif of eight highly homologous TCR beta variants appeared characteristic.

Sequencing used blood, either unsorted or a sorted T cell fraction (not recorded which). These receptors were taken from a male donor with ankylosing spondylitis.

This clonotype showed up just a few times. The chain recombines TRBV7-2 with TRBJ2-3; D gene unclear. This CDR3 comprises 17 residues. V lost 0 bases and J lost 3, with 16 bases in between. Per the germline V gene, CDR1 is SGHTA and CDR2 is FQGNSA. The CDR3 protein is CASSLAGGGVRTDTQYF. DNA for the CDR3: TGTGCCAGCAGCTTAGCGGGCGGCGGAGTGAGGACAGATACGCAGTATTTT.

This sequence joins TRBV24-1 and TRBJ2-1, with TRBD1 matching over 7 bases. The V gene's germline CDR1 is KGHDR and CDR2 SFDVKD. There are 16 residues in the CDR3. V trimming: 0 bases; J trimming: 8 bases; junction bases outside the gene matches: 9. The chain's CDR3 is CATSDLGDRTRDEQFF. In DNA, the CDR3 is TGTGCCACCAGTGATTTGGGGGACAGAACTCGGGATGAGCAGTTCTTC.

The V and J genes are TRBV14 and TRBJ2-1; D is uncertain. In germline, CDR1 is SGHDN, CDR2 FVKESK. The V end was cut by 4 bases, the J end by 12 bases, with 13 bases between. This CDR3 contains 12 residues. This chain's CDR3 is CASSRAVTAQFF. The CDR3, as DNA: TGTGCCAGCAGCCGCGCGGTGACGGCGCAGTTCTTC.

This clonotype was seen more than once but under ten times. This chain joins TRBV7-9 and TRBJ1-6; D call uncertain. This CDR3 has 15 amino acids. V was cut by 1 base and J by 3 bases, with 7 bases left in between. Per the germline V gene, CDR1 is SEHNR and CDR2 is FQNEAQ (reference sequence). CDR3 in amino acids: CASSLGTDYNSPLHF. DNA of the CDR3: TGTGCCAGCAGCTTAGGGACGGACTATAATTCACCCCTCCACTTT. Full variable domain (missing parts from reference TRBV7-9 and TRBJ1-6): DTGVSQNPRHKITKRGQNVTFRCDPISEHNRLYWYRQTLGQGPEFLTYFQNEAQLEKSRLLSDRFSAERPKGSFSTLEIQRTEQGDSAMYLCASSLGTDYNSPLHFGNGTRLTVT.

This clonotype was seen a handful of times. The chain combines TRBV4-3 with TRBJ2-1, with D hard to call. The CDR3 is 16 residues long. Trimming removed 0 bases from V and 0 bases from J, with 9 bases in between. Germline lookup yields CDR1 LGHNA and CDR2 YSLEER. CDR3 in DNA: TGCGCCAGCAGCCAAGATACGAGGAGCTCCTACAATGAGCAGTTCTTC. Protein: CASSQDTRSSYNEQFF.

This clonotype has just a few counts. The J gene is TRBJ2-1, the V gene TRBV4-1; D assignment may be TRBD1 or TRBD2 (5 bases each). CDR3 length: 15 residues. The germline V gene encodes CDR1 MGHRA and CDR2 YSYEKL. V lost 0 bases and J 8 bases, leaving 14 bases between the germline ends. In DNA form, the CDR3 reads TGCGCCAGCAGCCAAGATCCGAGCCGAGGGGATGAGCAGTTCTTC. Translation: CASSQDPSRGDEQFF.

The chain has TRBV4-2 and TRBJ2-1, with D perhaps TRBD2 (5 bases). Germline loops: CDR1 LGHNA, CDR2 YNFKEQ. The CDR3 covers 13 residues. V lost 4 bases, J lost 3 bases, and 7 bases lay in between. CDR3 sequence: CASSPEDYNEQFF. CDR3 bases: TGTGCCAGCAGCCCGGAGGACTACAATGAGCAGTTCTTC.

The rearrangement joins TRBV5-1 to TRBJ1-1; no reliable D call. The CDR3 contains 16 residues. Germline CDR1 reads SGHRS; CDR2 reads YFSETQ. V lost 1 base and J 1 base, leaving 14 bases between the germline ends. DNA of the CDR3: TGCGCCAGCAGCTTGTTAGTCGGGCCCCAGAACACTGAAGCTTTCTTT. Translated: CASSLLVGPQNTEAFF.

V usage is TRBV7-2 and J usage is TRBJ2-5; the D gene is possibly TRBD2 (6 bases). The CDR3 is 15 residues long. V dropped 1 base and J dropped 5 bases, with 14 bases sitting between them. Germline CDR1 SGHTA, CDR2 FQGNSA. The CDR3 here is CASSLDGSGTETQYF. The CDR3 bases are TGTGCCAGCAGCTTAGACGGGAGTGGAACGGAGACCCAGTACTTC.

This chain joins TRBV6-2 or TRBV6-3 and TRBJ2-7, with a tentative D call TRBD2 (5 bases). The CDR3 length is 14 residues. The V and J ends lost 7 bases and 0 bases respectively, with 13 bases between them. Germline values: CDR1 MNHEY, CDR2 SVGEGT. For the CDR3, the DNA is TGTGCCAGCACCACGAGGGAATCCTCCTACGAGCAGTACTTC. It specifies CASTTRESSYEQYF.

V gene TRBV20-1 combines with J gene TRBJ2-1; D call uncertain. Germline V gene data show CDR1 as DFQATT and CDR2 as SNEGSKA (reference sequence). CDR3 length: 12 amino acids. V gave up 3 bases and J gave up 9 bases, with 12 bases separating them. As DNA, the CDR3 is TGCAGTGCTAGCACCGCTATTAGTGAGCAGTTCTTC. Translated, it gives CSASTAISEQFF.

The J gene is TRBJ2-3, the V gene TRBV12-3 or TRBV12-4; D call uncertain. CDR3 length: 14 residues. V lost 5 bases to trimming and J lost 6 bases, with 15 bases between them. CDR3 sequence: CASSRSDAADTQYF. In DNA, the CDR3 is TGTGCCAGCAGTCGGTCGGACGCGGCCGATACGCAGTATTTT.

This clonotype was seen a handful of times. The gene calls are TRBV5-1 and TRBJ2-5; D remains ambiguous. Per the germline V gene, CDR1 is SGHRS and CDR2 is YFSETQ. The CDR3 runs 14 residues. Trimming took 4 bases from V and 4 from J, leaving 14 bases between them. CDR3 bases: TGCGCCAGCAGCCTGGTCGGCGAGATAGAGACCCAGTACTTC. It is translated as CASSLVGEIETQYF. The full variable domain, in which reference TRBV5-1 and TRBJ2-5 provide the parts outside the CDR3, is KAGVTQTPRYLIKTRGQQVTLSCSPISGHRSVSWYQQTPGQGLQFLFEYFSETQRNKGNFPGRFSGRQFSNSRSEMNVSTLELGDSALYLCASSLVGEIETQYFGPGTRLLVL.

V usage is TRBV21-1 and J usage is TRBJ2-3. TRBV21-1 is designated a pseudogene. The CDR3 has 16 residues. CDR3 sequence: CASSKKLSISTDTQYF. As DNA, the CDR3 is TGTGCCAGCAGCAAAAAGCTAAGCATCAGCACAGATACGCAGTATTTT.

This chain connects TRBV5-6 to TRBJ2-2, with a tentative D call TRBD1 (6 bases). Germline V lookup: CDR1 SGHDT, CDR2 YYEEEE. The CDR3 has 16 amino acids. Trimming removed 2 bases at V and 0 bases at J, with 11 bases between. CDR3 in DNA: TGTGCCAGCAGCTTTCTCAGGGGCGCGAACACCGGGGAGCTGTTTTTT. Protein sequence: CASSFLRGANTGELFF. Filled out from reference TRBV5-6 and TRBJ2-2, the complete variable domain reads DAGVTQSPTHLIKTRGQQVTLRCSPKSGHDTVSWYQQALGQGPQFIFQYYEEEERQRGNFPDRFSGHQFPNYSSELNVNALLLGDSALYLCASSFLRGANTGELFFGEGSRLTVL.

The chain joins TRBV4-1 to TRBJ2-3; D is undetermined. The CDR3 contains 14 residues. V lost 1 base and J lost 4, with 9 bases in between. CDR1 MGHRA and CDR2 YSYEKL come from the germline V gene. In nucleotides, the CDR3 is TGCGCCAGCAGCCAAGTCCCTCCCCCAGATACGCAGTATTTT. Encoded protein: CASSQVPPPDTQYF.

V and J are TRBV7-8 and TRBJ2-5; D is undetermined. The germline V gene encodes CDR1 SGHVS and CDR2 FQNEAQ. Between the trimmed V and J ends, which lost 1 base and 1 base, there was a span of 7 bases. This CDR3 spans 14 amino acids. CDR3 protein: CASSLGSFQETQYF. The CDR3 DNA is TGTGCCAGCAGCTTAGGGAGTTTCCAAGAGACCCAGTACTTC. The full variable domain, with the rest looked up from reference TRBV7-8 and TRBJ2-5, is GAGVSQSPRYKVAKRGQDVALRCDPISGHVSLFWYQQALGQGPEFLTYFQNEAQLDKSGLPSDRFFAERPEGSVSTLKIQRTQQEDSAVYLCASSLGSFQETQYFGPGTRLLVL.

This clonotype came up many times. The chain is built from TRBV12-3 or TRBV12-4 and TRBJ2-3; D not certain. Trimming shortened V by 5 bases and J by 0 bases, and 3 bases separated the two germline ends. The CDR3 consists of 12 residues. The DNA of the CDR3 is TGTGCCAGCAGTACTAGCACAGATACGCAGTATTTT. This codes for CASSTSTDTQYF.

As for this clonotype: Germline is not matched at one junction end, which may reflect a read error. The chain has TRBV20-1 and TRBJ1-1, with 8 bases lining up with TRBD1. CDR3 length: 16 residues. Germline loops: CDR1 DFQATT, CDR2 SNEGSKA (reference sequence). The CDR3 sequence: CCANPFGGQANTEAFF. CDR3 DNA: TGCTGTGCTAACCCCTTCGGGGGACAGGCGAACACTGAAGCTTTCTTT.

This clonotype has only a few counts. The chain has TRBV20-1 and TRBJ1-1; 7 bases fit TRBD1. The junction had 6 bases not matched to a gene; V was cut back by 2 bases and J by 6 bases. Per the germline V gene, CDR1 is DFQATT and CDR2 is SNEGSKA (reference sequence). This CDR3 has 13 residues. CDR3 in DNA: TGCAGTGCTAGAAGGTCGGGACAGTCTGAAGCTTTCTTT. Residues: CSARRSGQSEAFF.

V gene TRBV9 combines with J gene TRBJ2-3; possibly TRBD2 for D (6 bases). Germline CDR1 reads SGDLS; CDR2 reads YYNGEE. V lost 0 bases to trimming and J lost 4 bases, with 15 bases between them. There are 16 residues in the CDR3. CDR3 bases: TGTGCCAGCAGCGTAGAGGGCTCAGGGAGGCCAGATACGCAGTATTTT. Protein product: CASSVEGSGRPDTQYF.

The chain carries TRBV7-6 and TRBJ2-1, with 9 bases fitting TRBD2. There are 15 residues in the CDR3. The J segment lost 9 bases and the V segment lost 5 bases, leaving 11 bases of the junction unmatched. Germline lookup yields CDR1 SGHVS and CDR2 FNYEAQ. CDR3 protein: CASSPSLAGPVEQFF. In DNA form, the CDR3 reads TGTGCCAGCAGCCCGTCGCTAGCGGGACCTGTTGAGCAGTTCTTC.

The chain joins TRBV27 to TRBJ1-6; D is undetermined. The CDR3 has 13 residues. V was pared by 6 bases and J by 7 bases, with 10 bases between. The V gene's germline CDR1 is MNHEY and CDR2 SMNVEV (reference sequence). The CDR3 sequence is CASSWDLNSPLHF. The CDR3, as DNA: TGTGCCAGCAGCTGGGATCTGAATTCACCCCTCCACTTT.

This chain connects TRBV21-1 to TRBJ2-7. TRBV21-1 is an annotated pseudogene. The CDR3 contains 14 residues. The CDR3 DNA follows: TGTGCCAGCAGCAAAGGGTCAGCGACCTACGAGCAGTACTTC. Its translation: CASSKGSATYEQYF.

This clonotype was seen only a few times. The rearrangement uses TRBV7-8 and TRBJ2-2, with 7 bases lining up with TRBD1. J gave up 0 bases and V 5 bases, and 3 bases lay outside the gene matches. The CDR3 loop spans 15 amino acids. CDR1 and CDR2 (germline): SGHVS, FQNEAQ. The CDR3 nucleotides are TGTGCCAGCAGCAAGGGACAGCCGAACACCGGGGAGCTGTTTTTT. The encoded protein is CASSKGQPNTGELFF.

There are many counts of this clonotype. V is TRBV11-2 and J is TRBJ1-2, with D perhaps TRBD1 (6 bases). Trimming took off 1 base at V and 5 bases at J, with 11 bases between the two ends. The CDR3 contains 14 residues. Germline CDR1 SGHAT, CDR2 FQNNGV. The CDR3 spells CASSLGAGDYGYTF. CDR3 DNA sequence: TGTGCCAGCAGCTTAGGGGCAGGGGATTATGGCTACACCTTC.

The chain links TRBV7-9 to TRBJ1-1; unclear D gene. Germline-derived CDR1 and CDR2 are SEHNR and FQNEAQ (reference sequence). CDR3 length: 15 amino acids. V lost 5 bases, J lost 1 base, and 14 bases lay in between. Written as DNA, the CDR3 is TGTGCCAGCAGCCCTCCCGGACTGACGAACACTGAAGCTTTCTTT. This codes for CASSPPGLTNTEAFF.

This clonotype was counted between two and nine times. This sequence joins TRBV9 and TRBJ2-5; 12 bases match TRBD1. Unmatched junction bases numbered 7, after V lost 4 bases and J lost 3 bases. Germline V gene data show CDR1 as SGDLS and CDR2 as YYNGEE. The CDR3 covers 16 residues. For the CDR3, the DNA is TGTGCCAGCAGCCTAACCGGGACAGGGGGCAAAGAGACCCAGTACTTC. It translates to CASSLTGTGGKETQYF.

The V call is TRBV9, the J call TRBJ2-3, with D perhaps being TRBD1 or TRBD2 (5 bases each). The CDR3 is 16 amino acids. Trimming took off 4 bases at V and 0 bases at J, with 15 bases between the two ends. Germline V CDR1 and CDR2: SGDLS, YYNGEE. The DNA for the CDR3 is TGTGCCAGCAGCCCCGGGACGACTTATAGCACAGATACGCAGTATTTT. This gives the protein CASSPGTTYSTDTQYF.

This clonotype was observed at least ten times. The V call is TRBV29-1, the J call TRBJ2-1; 9 bases align to TRBD1. There are 12 residues in the CDR3. After removal of 6 bases from V and 9 bases from J, the junction contained 6 bases not matched to a gene. The germline gives CDR1 SQVTM, CDR2 ANQGSEA. In DNA form, the CDR3 reads TGCAGCGTCGGGGGACAGGGTGGTGAGCAGTTCTTC. It encodes CSVGGQGGEQFF.